A selection of T cell receptor beta chains follows, all from one sample in a study of beta chain features in type 1 diabetes. Clones were read by immunoSEQ multiplex PCR, and TCRdb kept only the in-frame ones, dropping some. The sample has about 130,000 clones; 7.5% to 9.5% are singletons. The material sequenced was central memory CD4+ T cells from blood. These receptors originate from a man aged 30-40 years with type 1 diabetes. Each CDR3 is given with its conserved first and last residue. D genes are given only for firm matches. Not all rows give a size; the values are once, few, many and, for expanded clones, a class.

- TRBJ2-5 TRBV9 TRBD2 CASSPRTSGAQETQYF TGTGCCAGCAGCCCTCGGACTAGCGGGGCCCAAGAGACCCAGTACTTC
few TRBJ1-2 TRBV19 TRBD1 CASTDATGREYDYTF TGTGCCAGTACCGACGCGACAGGGAGAGAATATGACTACACCTTC
few TRBJ2-6 TRBV5-4 - CASSLTGANVLTF TGTGCCAGCAGCCTTACAGGGGCCAACGTCCTGACTTTC
few TRBJ1-2 TRBV5-4 - CASSLDSSSYGYTF TGTGCCAGCAGCTTGGACTCCTCTAGCTATGGCTACACCTTC
many TRBJ2-5 TRBV5-1 - CASSSSGRREETQYF TGCGCCAGCAGCTCCTCAGGGAGGCGAGAAGAGACCCAGTACTTC
few TRBJ2-3 TRBV7-8 TRBD1 CASTFGGQATDTQYF TGTGCCAGCACCTTCGGAGGACAGGCAACAGATACGCAGTATTTT
- TRBJ1-4 TRBV2 - CATSSGSLVEKLFF TGTGCCACCTCTTCAGGGTCCCTGGTTGAAAAACTGTTTTTT
- TRBJ1-1 TRBV6-6 - CASSERGRNTEAFF TGTGCCAGCAGCGAAAGGGGCCGGAACACTGAAGCTTTCTTT
- TRBJ2-3 TRBV5-1 TRBD2 CASSLSKLARADTQYF TGCGCCAGCAGCTTGTCCAAACTAGCGAGAGCAGATACGCAGTATTTT
- TRBJ2-2 TRBV27 - CASSLNGGGGELFF TGTGCCAGCAGTTTAAACGGCGGCGGCGGGGAGCTGTTTTTT
- TRBJ2-7 TRBV9 TRBD2 CASSPGLVRTYEQYF TGTGCCAGCAGCCCCGGACTAGTCCGAACCTACGAGCAGTACTTC
- TRBJ2-3 TRBV11-2 - CASSGESTDTQYF TGTGCCAGCAGCGGGGAGAGCACAGATACGCAGTATTTT
few TRBJ2-2 TRBV29-1 TRBD1 CSATGQGNTGELFF TGCAGCGCGACTGGACAGGGAAACACCGGGGAGCTGTTTTTT
few TRBJ2-7 TRBV5-1 TRBD1 CASSLGAGGYEQYF TGCGCCAGCAGCTTGGGTGCAGGGGGCTACGAGCAGTACTTC
few TRBJ2-2 TRBV2 - CASSEQGTGELFF TGTGCCAGCAGTGAACAGGGAACCGGGGAGCTGTTTTTT
few TRBJ2-2 TRBV11-3 TRBD1 CASSLGQNPPELFF TGTGCCAGCAGCTTGGGACAGAACCCCCCGGAGCTGTTTTTT
few TRBJ1-5 TRBV29-1 - CSVIYHSSYSNQPQHF TGCAGCGTTATTTACCATAGCAGCTATAGCAATCAGCCCCAGCATTTT
few TRBJ2-7 TRBV19 TRBD2 CASSISASGGSYEQYF TGTGCCAGTAGTATTTCGGCTAGCGGGGGCTCCTACGAGCAGTACTTC
few TRBJ2-2 TRBV30 - CASGGVSGTGELFF TGTGCCTCGGGGGGCGTTTCGGGGACCGGGGAGCTGTTTTTT
- TRBJ2-1 TRBV18 TRBD2 CASSSNRGGGDEQFF TGTGCCAGCTCAAGTAACCGGGGGGGCGGAGATGAGCAGTTCTTC
few TRBJ2-3 TRBV5-1 - CASSGASATDTQYF TGCGCCAGCAGCGGTGCTAGCGCCACAGATACGCAGTATTTT
few TRBJ1-2 TRBV6-6 - CASSYSEQVDGYTF TGTGCCAGCAGTTACTCAGAACAGGTCGATGGCTACACCTTC
- TRBJ2-5 TRBV18 - CASSPTSSPQETQYF TGTGCCAGCTCTCCCACTAGTTCTCCCCAAGAGACCCAGTACTTC
once TRBJ2-1 TRBV19 TRBD1 CASSTETGLSSYNEQFF TGTGCCAGTAGTACGGAGACAGGGCTCAGCTCCTACAATGAGCAGTTCTTC
few TRBJ2-5 TRBV5-1 TRBD2 CASSSGLAGGQETQYF TGCGCCAGCAGCTCCGGACTAGCGGGGGGCCAAGAGACCCAGTACTTC
- TRBJ2-3 TRBV5-1 TRBD2 CASTETSGVQGTQYF TGCGCCAGCACAGAGACTAGCGGGGTCCAAGGTACGCAGTATTTT
- TRBJ1-4 TRBV5-1 - CASSLGTGNEKLFF TGCGCCAGCAGCTTGGGAACGGGGAATGAAAAACTGTTTTTT
few TRBJ2-7 TRBV6-6 - CASSYARVEQYF TGTGCCAGCAGTTACGCCCGGGTCGAGCAGTACTTC
- TRBJ2-5 TRBV5-1 - CASSFGSQQETQYF TGCGCCAGCAGCTTCGGGTCCCAGCAAGAGACCCAGTACTTC
few TRBJ2-6 TRBV9 TRBD1 CASSATLETGAGANVLTF TGTGCCAGCAGCGCTACGCTTGAGACAGGGGCTGGGGCCAACGTCCTGACTTTC
few TRBJ2-7 TRBV28 TRBD2 CASRASGPTYEQYF TGTGCTAGCAGGGCTAGCGGGCCGACCTACGAGCAGTACTTC
- TRBJ2-5 TRBV30 TRBD2 CAGGGQTQYF TGTGCCGGGGGGGGTCAGACCCAGTACTTC
- TRBJ1-6 TRBV9 TRBD1 CASSAGGGTVDSPLHF TGTGCCAGCAGCGCAGGGGGTGGGACAGTTGATTCACCCCTCCACTTT
- TRBJ2-2 TRBV9 TRBD1 CASSVGQGVPGELFF TGTGCCAGCAGCGTAGGGCAGGGGGTCCCCGGGGAGCTGTTTTTT
- TRBJ1-3 TRBV30 - CAWKQKSGNTIYF TGTGCCTGGAAACAGAAATCCGGAAACACCATATATTTT
few TRBJ2-7 TRBV5-1 TRBD2 CASSSLAGSYEQYF TGCGCCAGCAGCTCCCTAGCGGGTTCCTACGAGCAGTACTTC
- TRBJ2-7 TRBV9 TRBD2 CASSEGLAFYEQYF TGTGCCAGCAGCGAGGGACTAGCTTTTTACGAGCAGTACTTC
- TRBJ2-6 TRBV25-1 - CASSEYTGAGAGANVLTF TGTGCCAGCAGTGAATATACCGGGGCAGGGGCTGGGGCCAACGTCCTGACTTTC
few TRBJ1-3 TRBV25-1 - CASSAPGSGNTIYF TGTGCCAGCAGTGCCCCCGGCTCTGGAAACACCATATATTTT
- TRBJ1-1 TRBV30 - CAWSTAGHTEAFF TGTGCCTGGAGTACGGCAGGTCACACTGAAGCTTTCTTT
few TRBJ2-7 TRBV5-6 - CASSLDTVEEQYF TGTGCCAGCAGCTTGGATACAGTAGAGGAGCAGTACTTC
few TRBJ2-7 TRBV7-2 - CASSLDFGGQYF TGTGCCAGCAGCTTAGATTTCGGCGGCCAGTACTTC
- TRBJ2-5 TRBV5-1 TRBD2 CASSRLAGEETQYF TGCGCCAGCAGCCGACTAGCGGGGGAAGAGACCCAGTACTTC
- TRBJ2-2 TRBV7-2 - CASSLRGGDTGELFF TGTGCCAGCAGCTTACGAGGGGGGGACACCGGGGAGCTGTTTTTT
few TRBJ2-2 TRBV27 - CASTGGVTGELFF TGTGCCAGCACGGGCGGGGTCACCGGGGAGCTGTTTTTT
many TRBJ1-4 TRBV28 - CASTAGVAEKLFF TGTGCCAGCACCGCAGGGGTTGCCGAAAAACTGTTTTTT
few TRBJ2-1 TRBV28 TRBD1 CASSYSTGSQFF TGTGCCAGCAGTTATTCGACAGGGTCGCAGTTCTTC
- TRBJ2-2 TRBV4-3 TRBD1 CASSQGGTAHNTGELFF TGCGCCAGCAGCCAAGGAGGGACAGCTCATAACACCGGGGAGCTGTTTTTT
few TRBJ2-6 TRBV4-1 TRBD2 CASSQFPAGVSSGANVLTF TGCGCCAGCAGCCAATTTCCGGCGGGGGTCAGCTCTGGGGCCAACGTCCTGACTTTC
- TRBJ1-1 TRBV11-2 - CASKLQVNTEAFF TGTGCCAGCAAACTACAGGTTAACACTGAAGCTTTCTTT
- TRBJ2-7 TRBV9 - CASSVGGVERSYEQYF TGTGCCAGCAGCGTTGGAGGGGTCGAAAGGTCCTACGAGCAGTACTTC
few TRBJ2-1 TRBV29-1 - CSASSYNEQFF TGCAGCGCCAGCTCCTACAATGAGCAGTTCTTC
few TRBJ1-1 TRBV18 TRBD1 CASSPTQGADTEAFF TGTGCCAGCTCACCAACACAGGGGGCGGACACTGAAGCTTTCTTT
few TRBJ2-1 TRBV2 - CASVLNRAYNEQFF TGTGCCAGCGTTCTTAACAGGGCGTACAATGAGCAGTTCTTC